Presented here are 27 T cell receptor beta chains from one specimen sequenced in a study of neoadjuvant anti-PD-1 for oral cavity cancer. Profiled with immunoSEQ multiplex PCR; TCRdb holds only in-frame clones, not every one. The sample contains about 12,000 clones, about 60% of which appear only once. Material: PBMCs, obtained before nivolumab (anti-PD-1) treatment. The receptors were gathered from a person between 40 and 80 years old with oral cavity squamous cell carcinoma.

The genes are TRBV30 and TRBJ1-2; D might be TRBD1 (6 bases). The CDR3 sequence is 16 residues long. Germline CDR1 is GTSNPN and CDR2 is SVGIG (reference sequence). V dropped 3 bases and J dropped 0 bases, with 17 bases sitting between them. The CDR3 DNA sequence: TGTGCCTGGAGATTAGGGGGTATTAGTACTAACTATGGCTACACCTTC. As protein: CAWRLGGISTNYGYTF.

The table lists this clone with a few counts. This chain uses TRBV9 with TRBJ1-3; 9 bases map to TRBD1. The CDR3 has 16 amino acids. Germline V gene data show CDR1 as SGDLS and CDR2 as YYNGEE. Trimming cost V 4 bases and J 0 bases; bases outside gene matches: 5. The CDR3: CASSPTTGGSGNTIYF. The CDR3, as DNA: TGTGCCAGCAGCCCGACGACAGGGGGCTCTGGAAACACCATATATTTT.

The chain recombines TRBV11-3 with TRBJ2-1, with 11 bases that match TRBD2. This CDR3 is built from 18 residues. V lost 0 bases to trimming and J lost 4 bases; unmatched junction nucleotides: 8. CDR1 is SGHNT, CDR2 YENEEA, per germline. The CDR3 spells CASSLETSGGSPYNEQFF. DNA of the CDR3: TGTGCCAGCAGCTTAGAAACTAGCGGGGGATCCCCATACAATGAGCAGTTCTTC. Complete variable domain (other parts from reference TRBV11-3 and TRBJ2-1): EAGVVQSPRYKIIEKKQPVAFWCNPISGHNTLYWYLQNLGQGPELLIRYENEEAVDDSQLPKDRFSAERLKGVDSTLKIQPAELGDSAVYLCASSLETSGGSPYNEQFFGPGTRLTVL.

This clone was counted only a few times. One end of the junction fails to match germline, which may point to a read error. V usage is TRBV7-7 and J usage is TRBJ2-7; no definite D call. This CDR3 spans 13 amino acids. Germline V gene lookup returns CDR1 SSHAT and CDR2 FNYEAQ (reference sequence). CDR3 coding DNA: TGTGCTAGCAGCCCCCGACCTGATCGGGAGCAGTACTTC. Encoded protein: CASSPRPDREQYF.

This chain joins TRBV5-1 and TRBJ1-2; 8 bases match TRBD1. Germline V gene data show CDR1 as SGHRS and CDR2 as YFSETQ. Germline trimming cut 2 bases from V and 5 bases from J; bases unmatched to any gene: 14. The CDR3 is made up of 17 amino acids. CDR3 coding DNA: TGCGCCAGCAGCTTATCCGGGACAGGTCTTCAAGGGTATGGCTACACCTTC. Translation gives CASSLSGTGLQGYGYTF.

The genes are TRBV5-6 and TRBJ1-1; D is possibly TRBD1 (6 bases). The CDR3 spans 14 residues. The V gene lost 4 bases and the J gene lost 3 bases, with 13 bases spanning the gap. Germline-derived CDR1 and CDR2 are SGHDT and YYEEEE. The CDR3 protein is CASSPYREDTEAFF. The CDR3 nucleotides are TGTGCCAGCAGCCCATACAGGGAGGACACTGAAGCTTTCTTT.

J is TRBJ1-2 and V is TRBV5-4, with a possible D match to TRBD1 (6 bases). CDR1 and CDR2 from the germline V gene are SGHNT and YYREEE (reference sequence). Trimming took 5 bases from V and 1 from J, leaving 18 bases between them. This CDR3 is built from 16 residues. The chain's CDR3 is CASRPGTRQVNYGYTF. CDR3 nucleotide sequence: TGTGCCAGCAGACCCGGGACACGGCAAGTTAACTATGGCTACACCTTC.

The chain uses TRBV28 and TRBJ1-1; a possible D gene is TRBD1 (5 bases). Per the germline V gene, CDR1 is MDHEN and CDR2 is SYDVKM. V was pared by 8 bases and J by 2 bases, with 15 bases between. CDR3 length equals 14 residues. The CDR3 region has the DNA TGTGCCAGCTGGGGGGGACTTCAAAACACTGAAGCTTTCTTT. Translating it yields CASWGGLQNTEAFF. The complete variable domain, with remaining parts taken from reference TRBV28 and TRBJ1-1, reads DVKVTQSSRYLVKRTGEKVFLECVQDMDHENMFWYRQDPGLGLRLIYFSYDVKMKEKGDIPEGYSVSREKKERFSLILESASTNQTSMYLCASWGGLQNTEAFFGQGTRLTVV.

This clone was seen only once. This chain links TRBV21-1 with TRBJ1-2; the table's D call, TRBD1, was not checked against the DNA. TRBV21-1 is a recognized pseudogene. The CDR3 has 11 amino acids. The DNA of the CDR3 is TGTGCCAGCAGCGTCAGGTGTGGCTACACCTTC. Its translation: CASSVRCGYTF.

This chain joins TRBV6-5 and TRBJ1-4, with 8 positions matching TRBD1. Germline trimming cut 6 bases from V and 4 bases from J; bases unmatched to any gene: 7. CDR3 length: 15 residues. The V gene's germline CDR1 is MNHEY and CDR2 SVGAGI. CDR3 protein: CASRPGTGFNEKLFF. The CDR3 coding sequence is TGTGCCAGCAGGCCCGGGACAGGCTTTAATGAAAAACTGTTTTTT.

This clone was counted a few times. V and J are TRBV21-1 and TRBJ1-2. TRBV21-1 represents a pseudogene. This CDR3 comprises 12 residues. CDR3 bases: TGTGCCAGCACCTCAAGCTCCTATGGCTACACCTTC. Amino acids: CASTSSSYGYTF.

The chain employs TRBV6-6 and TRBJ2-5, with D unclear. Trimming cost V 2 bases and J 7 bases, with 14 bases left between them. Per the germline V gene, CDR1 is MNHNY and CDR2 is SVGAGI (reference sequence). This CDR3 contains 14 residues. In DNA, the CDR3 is TGTGCCAGCAGTTACGAACCGGAGATGGGGACCCAGTACTTC. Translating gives CASSYEPEMGTQYF.

The CDR3 is CASTHLGDYGYTF. The CDR3 DNA reads as TGTGCCAGCACCCACCTGGGGGACTATGGCTACACCTTC. J is TRBJ1-2 and V is TRBV6-5; maybe TRBD1 (5 bases). CDR3 length equals 13 residues. V was pared by 7 bases and J by 3 bases, with 12 bases between. Germline V gives CDR1 MNHEY, CDR2 SVGAGI.

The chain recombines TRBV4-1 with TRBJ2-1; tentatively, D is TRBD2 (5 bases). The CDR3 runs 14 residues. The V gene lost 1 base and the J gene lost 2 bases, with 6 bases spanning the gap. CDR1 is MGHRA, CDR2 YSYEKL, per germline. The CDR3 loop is CASSQGEPYNEQFF. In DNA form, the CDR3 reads TGCGCCAGCAGCCAAGGGGAGCCCTACAATGAGCAGTTCTTC.

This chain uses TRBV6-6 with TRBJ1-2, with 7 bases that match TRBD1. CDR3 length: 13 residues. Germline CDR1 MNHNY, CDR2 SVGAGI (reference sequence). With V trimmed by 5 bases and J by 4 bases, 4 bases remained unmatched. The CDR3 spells CASSETGFYGYTF. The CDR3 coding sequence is TGTGCCAGCAGTGAGACAGGGTTCTATGGCTACACCTTC.

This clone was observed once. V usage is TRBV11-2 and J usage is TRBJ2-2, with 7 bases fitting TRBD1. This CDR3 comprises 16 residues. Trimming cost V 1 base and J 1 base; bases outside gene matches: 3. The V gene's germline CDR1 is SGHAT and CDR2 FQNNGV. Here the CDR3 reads CASSLAAGGNTGELFF. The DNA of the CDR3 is TGTGCCAGCAGCTTAGCAGCAGGGGGGAACACCGGGGAGCTGTTTTTT.

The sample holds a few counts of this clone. DNA for the CDR3: TGTGCCAGCAGCTATCCCTTAAACACTGAAGCTTTCTTT. This encodes CASSYPLNTEAFF. V usage is TRBV5-6 and J usage is TRBJ1-1; no clear D gene. V gave up 3 bases and J gave up 2 bases, with 8 bases separating them. CDR3 size: 13 residues. The V gene's germline CDR1 is SGHDT and CDR2 YYEEEE. The full variable domain, with the rest looked up from reference TRBV5-6 and TRBJ1-1, is DAGVTQSPTHLIKTRGQQVTLRCSPKSGHDTVSWYQQALGQGPQFIFQYYEEEERQRGNFPDRFSGHQFPNYSSELNVNALLLGDSALYLCASSYPLNTEAFFGQGTRLTVV.

The CDR3 is CASYRQSRSNGQGKFKQYF. The DNA of the CDR3 is TGTGCCAGTTATCGGCAGAGCCGGAGCAATGGACAGGGGAAGTTCAAGCAGTACTTC. The chain links TRBV19 to TRBJ2-7; 9 bases line up with TRBD1. Trimming cost V 8 bases and J 8 bases; bases outside gene matches: 28. CDR3 length: 19 amino acids. Germline assignment: CDR1 LNHDA and CDR2 SQIVND (reference sequence).

CDR3 residues: CASRKGTLENTEAFF. CDR3 bases: TGCGCCAGCAGGAAGGGGACCCTGGAGAACACTGAAGCTTTCTTT. The genes are TRBV5-1 and TRBJ1-1; possible D gene TRBD1, 5 bases. Between the trimmed V and J ends, which lost 5 bases and 1 base, there was a span of 15 bases. This CDR3 comprises 15 residues. CDR1 and CDR2 (germline): SGHRS, YFSETQ.

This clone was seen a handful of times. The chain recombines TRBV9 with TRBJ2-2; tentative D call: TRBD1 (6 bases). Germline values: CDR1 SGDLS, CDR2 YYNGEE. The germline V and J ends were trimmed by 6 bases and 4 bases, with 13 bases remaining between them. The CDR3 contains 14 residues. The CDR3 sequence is CASNRERGTGELFF. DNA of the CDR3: TGTGCCAGCAACAGGGAGAGGGGCACCGGGGAGCTGTTTTTT.

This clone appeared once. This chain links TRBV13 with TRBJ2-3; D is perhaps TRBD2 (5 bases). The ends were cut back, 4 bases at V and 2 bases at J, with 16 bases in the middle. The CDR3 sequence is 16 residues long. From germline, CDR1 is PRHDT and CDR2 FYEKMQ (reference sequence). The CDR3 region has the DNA TGTGCCAGCAGCTCCCGAGGGCCGGGCCCCACAGATACGCAGTATTTT. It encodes CASSSRGPGPTDTQYF.

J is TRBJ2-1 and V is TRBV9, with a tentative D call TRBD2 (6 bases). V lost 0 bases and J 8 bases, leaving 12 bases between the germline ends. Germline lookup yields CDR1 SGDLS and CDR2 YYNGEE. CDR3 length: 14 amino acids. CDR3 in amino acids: CASSVGGGTDEQFF. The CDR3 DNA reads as TGTGCCAGCAGCGTAGGCGGAGGGACCGATGAGCAGTTCTTC.

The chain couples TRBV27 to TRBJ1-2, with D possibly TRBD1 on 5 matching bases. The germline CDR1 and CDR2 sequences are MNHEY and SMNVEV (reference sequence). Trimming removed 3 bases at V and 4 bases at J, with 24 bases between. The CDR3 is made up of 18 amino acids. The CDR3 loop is CASSLSNRLQDTLYGYTF. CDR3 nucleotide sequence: TGTGCCAGCAGTTTGTCTAACCGGCTTCAGGACACCCTCTATGGCTACACCTTC.

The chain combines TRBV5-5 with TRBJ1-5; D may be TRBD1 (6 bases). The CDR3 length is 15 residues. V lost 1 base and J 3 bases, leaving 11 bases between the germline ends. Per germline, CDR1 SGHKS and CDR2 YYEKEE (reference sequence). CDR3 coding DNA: TGTGCCAGCAGCTTGAGTCCGGGGGCCAATCAGCCCCAGCATTTT. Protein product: CASSLSPGANQPQHF.

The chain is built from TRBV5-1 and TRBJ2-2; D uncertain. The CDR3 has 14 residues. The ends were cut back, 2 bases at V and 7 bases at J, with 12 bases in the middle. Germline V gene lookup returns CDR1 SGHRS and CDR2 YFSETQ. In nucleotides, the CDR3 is TGCGCCAGCAGCTTAGTACCAAAAGACGGGGAGCTGTTTTTT. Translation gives CASSLVPKDGELFF.

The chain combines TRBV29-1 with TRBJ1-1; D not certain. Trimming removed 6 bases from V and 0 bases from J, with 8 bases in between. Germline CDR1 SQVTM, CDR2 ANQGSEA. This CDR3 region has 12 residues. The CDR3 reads CSVAPLNTEAFF. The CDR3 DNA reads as TGCAGCGTCGCTCCCTTGAACACTGAAGCTTTCTTT.

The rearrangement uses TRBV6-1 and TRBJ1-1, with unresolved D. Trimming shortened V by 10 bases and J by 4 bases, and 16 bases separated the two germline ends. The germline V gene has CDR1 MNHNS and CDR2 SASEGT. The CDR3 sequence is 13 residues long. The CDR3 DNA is TGTGCCATGGCCTCGGACCGCTTCACTGAAGCTTTCTTT. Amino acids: CAMASDRFTEAFF.